A selection of T cell receptor beta chains follows, all from one sample in a study of blood T cell repertoires in COVID-19. Here immunoSEQ multiplex PCR was the method, and the copy in TCRdb shows in-frame clones only, minus some. The sample includes 160,000 or so clones, about 88% of them seen just once. Sequenced material: peripheral blood. These receptors originate from a woman of 80 years or more with acute or convalescent COVID-19. Each CDR3 is given with its conserved first and last residue.

TRBJ2-7 TRBV24-1 CATYNGSAYEQYF
TRBJ2-5 TRBV9 CASSVRGGETQYF
TRBJ2-7 TRBV3-1/TRBV3-2 CASSRIPPGLAGGGHEQYF
TRBJ2-5 TRBV27 CASSSLGVQETQYF
TRBJ2-6 TRBV6-1 CASSEAGTPGANVLTF
TRBJ2-2 TRBV30 CAWSARTANTGELFF
TRBJ2-7 TRBV5-3 CNGRGTGQNEQYF
TRBJ2-5 TRBV28 CASIWAGGSQETQYF
TRBJ1-5 TRBV10-1 CASSEGQVRSNQPQHF
TRBJ2-3 TRBV30 CAWSGTDTQYF
TRBJ2-1 TRBV19 CASSSGRVNEQFF
TRBJ2-7 TRBV7-2 CASSSYRDRKYEQYF
TRBJ1-6 TRBV18 CASSRTDNSPLHF
TRBJ2-3 TRBV5-1 CASSFTGRPTDTQYF